Described below is a single T cell receptor (beta chain) sequence and its context. Its antigen is still unknown. The data derive from a study of T cells in localized non-small cell lung cancer. General study points: Adjacent lung held a median 57 of the top 100 tumor clones. Uninvolved neighboring lung showed the greatest T cell clonality, exceeding tumor.

Sequencing was performed with immunoSEQ multiplex PCR; in TCRdb, only in-frame clones are kept and a portion is missing. This table holds 45,000 to 60,000 clones, around 86% found once. The germline V gene encodes CDR1 SGHAT and CDR2 FQNNGV. V was trimmed by 5 bases and J by 8 bases, leaving 9 bases between them. The CDR3 extends over 11 amino acids. The sequencing used peripheral blood, collected before any cancer treatment. This receptor was identified in a woman aged 35-75 years with stage I lung adenocarcinoma. The chain couples TRBV11-2 to TRBJ1-2; D is perhaps TRBD1 (5 bases). CDR3 amino acids: CASSTWGGYTF. DNA for the CDR3: TGTGCCAGCAGCACCTGGGGGGGCTACACCTTC. Using reference TRBV11-2 and TRBJ1-2 for the parts outside the CDR3, the full variable domain is EAGVAQSPRYKIIEKRQSVAFWCNPISGHATLYWYQQILGQGPKLLIQFQNNGVVDDSQLPKDRFSAERLKGVDSTLKIQPAKLEDSAVYLCASSTWGGYTFGSGTRLTVV.